The source of this T cell receptor (beta chain) is a study of T cell repertoires in cytomegalovirus infection (dated by TCRdb to between 2019 and 2020). Concerning the study at large: The HLA type of each donor mattered for the analysis, because public TCR beta signatures pointed to carriage of CMV infection along with the matching HLA type.

Details on this clonotype: The antigen it binds to is not known. No clone much larger than this one lies a single base away; base qualities are absent.

General findings and caveats noted by the study authors: Carriers of CMV infection plus the relevant HLA type were discriminated by the cumulative frequency of public TCR beta family members in the study cohort and in an independent roughly 380-donor cohort. The ex vivo response was dominated by HLA-C-restricted CMV-specific TCR beta clonotypes, and the single most frequent clonotype in two of eight donors was supplied by these HLA-C-restricted clonotypes.

The junction shows trimming of 6 bases on V and 3 bases on J, plus 18 bases between the germline ends. The CDR3 sequence holds 15 residues, the cysteine and phenylalanine included. Only the CDR3 part of the read is kept: 45 bases, read in frame from the first base. The germline V gene sets CDR1 to MRHNA and CDR2 to SNTAGT. Sequencing relied on an Illumina HiSeq 1500. TCRdb reprocessing: public reads trimmed at Q25 with fastp, clones called with MiXCR, in-frame beta chains kept. Every distinct CDR3 protein forms one entry, paired with its most common genes and DNA. This sample comprises roughly 230,000 distinct CDR3 sequences, 17% of them detected only once. The leading ten clones occupy roughly 45% of the sample.

The receptor comes from a human donor in good health (CMV status not recorded). Some clones in this sample may be carry-over from other donors' samples. The source material was CD8+ T cells from PBMCs. The rearrangement joined TRBV6-4 to TRBJ2-7; the D segment is perhaps TRBD1 or TRBD2, each sharing 5 matched bases. The sequenced DNA: TGTGCCAGCAGCGGTGAAGCGTGGGGACGCTACGAGCAGTACTTC. This codes for CASSGEAWGRYEQYF.